This T cell receptor beta chain was observed in a study of T cells in Graves' hyperthyroidism and ophthalmopathy. This clonotype was counted ten times or more. RNA transcripts yielded amplified TCR beta CDR3 regions. The study used the HTBI primer set for a first-round RT-PCR of the TCR CDR3. MiXCR, run by TCRdb on the multiplex PCR reads, gives a single entry per CDR3 protein. The table includes under 300,000 distinct CDR3 sequences, around 15% detected once. Trimming pared 4 bases from V and 2 bases from J, leaving 9 bases between. Germline V CDR1 and CDR2: SNHLY, FYNNEI. There are 13 residues in the CDR3.

The sequenced sample consisted of blood. The V and J genes are TRBV2 and TRBJ2-7, with unresolved D. This receptor was taken from a woman between 50 and 59 years old with Graves' hyperthyroidism that later progressed to Graves' ophthalmopathy. This CDR3 is CASSAEPTYEQYF. CDR3 in DNA: TGTGCCAGCAGTGCTGAGCCCACCTACGAGCAGTACTTC.